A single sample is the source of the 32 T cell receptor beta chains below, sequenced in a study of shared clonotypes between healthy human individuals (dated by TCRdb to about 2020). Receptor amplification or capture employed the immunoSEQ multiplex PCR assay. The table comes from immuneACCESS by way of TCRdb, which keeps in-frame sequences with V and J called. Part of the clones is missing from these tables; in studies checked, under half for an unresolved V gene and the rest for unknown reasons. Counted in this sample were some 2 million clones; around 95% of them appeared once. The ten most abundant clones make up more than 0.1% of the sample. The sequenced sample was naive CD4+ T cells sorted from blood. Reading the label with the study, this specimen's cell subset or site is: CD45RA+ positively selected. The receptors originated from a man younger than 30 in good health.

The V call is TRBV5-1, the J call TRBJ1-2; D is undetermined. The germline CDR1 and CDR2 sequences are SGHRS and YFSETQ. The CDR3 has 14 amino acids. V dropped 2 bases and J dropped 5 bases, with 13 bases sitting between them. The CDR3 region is CASSFGRTRYGYTF. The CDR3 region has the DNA TGCGCCAGCAGCTTTGGGAGGACTAGGTATGGCTACACCTTC.

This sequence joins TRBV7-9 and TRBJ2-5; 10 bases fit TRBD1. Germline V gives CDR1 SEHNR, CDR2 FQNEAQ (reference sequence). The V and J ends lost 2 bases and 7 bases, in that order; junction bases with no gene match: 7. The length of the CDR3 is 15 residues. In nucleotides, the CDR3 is TGTGCCAGCAGCTTACAGTCGGGACAGGGGACGACCCAGTACTTC. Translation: CASSLQSGQGTTQYF.

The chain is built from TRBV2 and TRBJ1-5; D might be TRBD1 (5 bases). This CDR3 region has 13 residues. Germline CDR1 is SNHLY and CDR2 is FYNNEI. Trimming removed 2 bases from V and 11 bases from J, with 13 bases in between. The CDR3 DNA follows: TGTGCCAGCAGTGAAACCACAGGAGGGGCCCAGCATTTT. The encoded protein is CASSETTGGAQHF.

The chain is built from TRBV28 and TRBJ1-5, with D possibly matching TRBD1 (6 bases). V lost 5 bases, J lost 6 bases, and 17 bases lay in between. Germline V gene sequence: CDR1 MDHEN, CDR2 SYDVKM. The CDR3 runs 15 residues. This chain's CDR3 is CASSGGGGYRQPQHF. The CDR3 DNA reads TGTGCCAGCAGTGGCGGCGGGGGCTACCGTCAGCCCCAGCATTTT.

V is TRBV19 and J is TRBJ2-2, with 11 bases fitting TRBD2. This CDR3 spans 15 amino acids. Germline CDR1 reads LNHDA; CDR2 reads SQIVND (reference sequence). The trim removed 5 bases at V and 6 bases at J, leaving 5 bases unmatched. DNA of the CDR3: TGTGCCAGTAGTCTTAGCGGGAGGGTTCCCGGGGAGCTGTTTTTT. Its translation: CASSLSGRVPGELFF. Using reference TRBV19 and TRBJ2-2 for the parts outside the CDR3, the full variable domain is DGGITQSPKYLFRKEGQNVTLSCEQNLNHDAMYWYRQDPGQGLRLIYYSQIVNDFQKGDIAEGYSVSREKKESFPLTVTSAQKNPTAFYLCASSLSGRVPGELFFGEGSRLTVL.

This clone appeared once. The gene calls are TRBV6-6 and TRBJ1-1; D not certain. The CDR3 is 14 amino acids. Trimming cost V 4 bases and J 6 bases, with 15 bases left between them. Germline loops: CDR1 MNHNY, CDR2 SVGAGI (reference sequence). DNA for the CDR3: TGTGCCAGCAGTTCTCCCCTAGGGTTCGCTGAAGCTTTCTTT. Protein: CASSSPLGFAEAFF.

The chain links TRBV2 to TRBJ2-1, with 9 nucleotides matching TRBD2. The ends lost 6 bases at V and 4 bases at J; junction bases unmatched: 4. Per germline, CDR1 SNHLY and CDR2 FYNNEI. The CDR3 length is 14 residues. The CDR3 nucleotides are TGTGCCAGCAGGCTAGCGGGACAATACAATGAGCAGTTCTTC. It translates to CASRLAGQYNEQFF.

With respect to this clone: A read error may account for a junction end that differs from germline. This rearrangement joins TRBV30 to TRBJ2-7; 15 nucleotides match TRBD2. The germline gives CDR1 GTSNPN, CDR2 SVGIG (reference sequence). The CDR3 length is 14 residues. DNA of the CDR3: TGTGCCTGGAAGGGACTAGCGGGAGGTTACGGGCAGTACTTC. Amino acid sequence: CAWKGLAGGYGQYF.

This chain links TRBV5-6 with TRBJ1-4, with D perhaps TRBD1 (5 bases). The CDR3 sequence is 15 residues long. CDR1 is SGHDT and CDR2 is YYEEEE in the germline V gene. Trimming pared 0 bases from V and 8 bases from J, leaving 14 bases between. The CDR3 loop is CASSLGGRASEKLFF. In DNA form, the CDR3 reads TGTGCCAGCAGCTTGGGGGGCCGGGCTAGCGAAAAACTGTTTTTT.

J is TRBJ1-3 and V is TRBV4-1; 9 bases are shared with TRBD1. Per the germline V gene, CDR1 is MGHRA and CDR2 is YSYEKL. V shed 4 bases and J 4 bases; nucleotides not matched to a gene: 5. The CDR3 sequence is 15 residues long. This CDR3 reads CASSLATGGGNTIYF. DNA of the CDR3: TGCGCCAGCAGCCTAGCTACAGGGGGCGGAAACACCATATATTTT.

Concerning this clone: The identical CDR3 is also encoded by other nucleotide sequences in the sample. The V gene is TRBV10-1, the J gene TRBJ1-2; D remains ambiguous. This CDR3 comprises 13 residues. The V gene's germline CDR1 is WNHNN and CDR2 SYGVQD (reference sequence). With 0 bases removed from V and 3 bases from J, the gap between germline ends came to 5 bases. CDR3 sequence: CASSESRDYGYTF. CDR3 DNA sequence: TGCGCCAGCAGTGAGTCAAGAGACTATGGCTACACCTTC.

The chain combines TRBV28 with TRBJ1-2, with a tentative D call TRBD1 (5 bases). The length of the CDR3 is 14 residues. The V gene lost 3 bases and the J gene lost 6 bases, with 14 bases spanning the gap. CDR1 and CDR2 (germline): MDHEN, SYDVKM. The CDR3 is CASSFEAAGHGYTF. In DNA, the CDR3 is TGTGCCAGCAGTTTTGAAGCGGCAGGGCATGGCTACACCTTC.

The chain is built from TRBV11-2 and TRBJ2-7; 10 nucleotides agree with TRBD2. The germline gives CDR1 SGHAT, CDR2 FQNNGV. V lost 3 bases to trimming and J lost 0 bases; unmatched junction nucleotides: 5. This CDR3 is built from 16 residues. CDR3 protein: CASSFSGGKSSYEQYF. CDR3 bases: TGTGCCAGCAGCTTTAGCGGGGGGAAGAGCTCCTACGAGCAGTACTTC. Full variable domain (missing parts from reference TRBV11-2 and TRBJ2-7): EAGVAQSPRYKIIEKRQSVAFWCNPISGHATLYWYQQILGQGPKLLIQFQNNGVVDDSQLPKDRFSAERLKGVDSTLKIQPAKLEDSAVYLCASSFSGGKSSYEQYFGPGTRLTVT.

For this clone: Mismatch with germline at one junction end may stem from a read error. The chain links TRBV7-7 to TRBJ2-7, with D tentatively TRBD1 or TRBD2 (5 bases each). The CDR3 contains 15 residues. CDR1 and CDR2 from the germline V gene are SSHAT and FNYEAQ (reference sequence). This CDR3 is CASSAGTSSSYEQYF. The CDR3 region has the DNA TGTGCTAGCAGCGCCGGGACGTCGAGCTCCTACGAGCAGTACTTC.

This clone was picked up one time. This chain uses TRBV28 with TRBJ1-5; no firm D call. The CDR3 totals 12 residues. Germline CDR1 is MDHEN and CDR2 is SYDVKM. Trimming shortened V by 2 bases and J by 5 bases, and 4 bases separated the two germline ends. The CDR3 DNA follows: TGTGCCAGCAGTTTACAAGATCAGCCCCAGCATTTT. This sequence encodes CASSLQDQPQHF. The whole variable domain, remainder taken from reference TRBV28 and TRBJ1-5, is DVKVTQSSRYLVKRTGEKVFLECVQDMDHENMFWYRQDPGLGLRLIYFSYDVKMKEKGDIPEGYSVSREKKERFSLILESASTNQTSMYLCASSLQDQPQHFGDGTRLSIL.

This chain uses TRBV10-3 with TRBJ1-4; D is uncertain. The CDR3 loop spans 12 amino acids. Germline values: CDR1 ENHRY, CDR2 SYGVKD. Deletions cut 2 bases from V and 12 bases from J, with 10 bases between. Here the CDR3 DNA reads TGTGCCATCAGTGAGCCGGGATCTCAACTGTTTTTT. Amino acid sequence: CAISEPGSQLFF.

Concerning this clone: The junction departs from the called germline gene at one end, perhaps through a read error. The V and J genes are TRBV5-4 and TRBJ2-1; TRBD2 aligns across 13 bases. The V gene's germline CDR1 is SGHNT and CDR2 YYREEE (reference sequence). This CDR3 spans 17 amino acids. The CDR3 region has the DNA TGTGCCAGCACCTTGGGGACTAGCGGGGACTTCTACAATGAGCAGTTCTTC. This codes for CASTLGTSGDFYNEQFF.

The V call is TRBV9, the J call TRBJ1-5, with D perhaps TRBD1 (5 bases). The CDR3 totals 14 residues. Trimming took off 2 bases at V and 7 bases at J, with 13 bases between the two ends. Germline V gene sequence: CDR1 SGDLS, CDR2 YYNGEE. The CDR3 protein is CASSVGAGRQPQHF. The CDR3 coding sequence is TGTGCCAGCAGCGTCGGGGCAGGGAGACAGCCCCAGCATTTT. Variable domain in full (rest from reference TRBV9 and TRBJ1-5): DSGVTQTPKHLITATGQRVTLRCSPRSGDLSVYWYQQSLDQGLQFLIQYYNGEERAKGNILERFSAQQFPDLHSELNLSSLELGDSALYFCASSVGAGRQPQHFGDGTRLSIL.

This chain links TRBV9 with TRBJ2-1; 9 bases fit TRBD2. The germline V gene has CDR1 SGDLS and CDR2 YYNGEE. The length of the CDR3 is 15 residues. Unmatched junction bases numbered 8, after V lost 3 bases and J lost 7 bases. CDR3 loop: CASSGLGTSRNEQFF. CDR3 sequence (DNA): TGTGCCAGCAGCGGCCTCGGGACTAGCCGGAATGAGCAGTTCTTC.

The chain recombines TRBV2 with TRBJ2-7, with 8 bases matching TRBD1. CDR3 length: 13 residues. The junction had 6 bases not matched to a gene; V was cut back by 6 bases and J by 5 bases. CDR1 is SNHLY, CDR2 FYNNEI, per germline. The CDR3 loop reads CASSVLQGDEQYF. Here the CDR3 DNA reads TGTGCCAGCAGCGTCCTACAGGGGGACGAGCAGTACTTC.

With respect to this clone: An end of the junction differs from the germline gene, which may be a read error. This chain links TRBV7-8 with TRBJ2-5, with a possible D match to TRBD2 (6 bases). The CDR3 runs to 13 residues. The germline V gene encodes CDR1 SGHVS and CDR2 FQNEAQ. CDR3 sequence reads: CASSLGGNLAFDF. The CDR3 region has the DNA TGTGCCAGCAGCTTAGGGGGTAATCTAGCGTTTGACTTC. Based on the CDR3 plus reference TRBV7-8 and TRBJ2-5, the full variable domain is GAGVSQSPRYKVAKRGQDVALRCDPISGHVSLFWYQQALGQGPEFLTYFQNEAQLDKSGLPSDRFFAERPEGSVSTLKIQRTQQEDSAVYLCASSLGGNLAFDFGPGTRLLVL.

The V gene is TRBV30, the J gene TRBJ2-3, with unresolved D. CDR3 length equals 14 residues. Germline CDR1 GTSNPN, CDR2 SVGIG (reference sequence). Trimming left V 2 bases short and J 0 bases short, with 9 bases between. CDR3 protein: CAWSFGSSTDTQYF. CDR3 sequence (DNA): TGTGCCTGGAGTTTCGGGTCTAGCACAGATACGCAGTATTTT. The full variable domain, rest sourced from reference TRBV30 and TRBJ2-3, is SQTIHQWPATLVQPVGSPLSLECTVEGTSNPNLYWYRQAAGRGLQLLFYSVGIGQISSEVPQNLSASRPQDRQFILSSKKLLLSDSGFYLCAWSFGSSTDTQYFGPGTRLTVL.

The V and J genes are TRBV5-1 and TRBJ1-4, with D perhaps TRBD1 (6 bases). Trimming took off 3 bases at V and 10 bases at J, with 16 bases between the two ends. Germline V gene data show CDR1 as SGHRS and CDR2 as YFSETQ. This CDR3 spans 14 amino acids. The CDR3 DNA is TGCGCCAGCAGCTCGAACAGGGTAGAAGGAAAACTGTTTTTT. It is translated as CASSSNRVEGKLFF.

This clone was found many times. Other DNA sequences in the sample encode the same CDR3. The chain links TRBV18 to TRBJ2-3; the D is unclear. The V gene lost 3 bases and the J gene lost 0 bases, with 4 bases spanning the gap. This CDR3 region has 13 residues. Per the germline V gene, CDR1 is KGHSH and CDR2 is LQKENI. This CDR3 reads CASSPVSTDTQYF. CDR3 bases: TGTGCCAGCTCACCGGTCAGCACAGATACGCAGTATTTT.

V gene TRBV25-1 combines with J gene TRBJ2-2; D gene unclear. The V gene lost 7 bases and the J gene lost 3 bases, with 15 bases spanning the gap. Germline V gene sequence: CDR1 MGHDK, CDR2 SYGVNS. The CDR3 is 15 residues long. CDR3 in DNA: TGTGCCAGCACCCCCTCGGCAGGTCACACCGGGGAGCTGTTTTTT. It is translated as CASTPSAGHTGELFF.

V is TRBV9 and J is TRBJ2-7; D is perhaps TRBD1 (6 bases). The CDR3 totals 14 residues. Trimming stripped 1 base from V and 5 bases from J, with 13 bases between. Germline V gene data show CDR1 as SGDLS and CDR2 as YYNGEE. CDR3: CASSVYWGQDEQYF. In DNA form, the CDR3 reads TGTGCCAGCAGCGTATATTGGGGGCAGGACGAGCAGTACTTC.

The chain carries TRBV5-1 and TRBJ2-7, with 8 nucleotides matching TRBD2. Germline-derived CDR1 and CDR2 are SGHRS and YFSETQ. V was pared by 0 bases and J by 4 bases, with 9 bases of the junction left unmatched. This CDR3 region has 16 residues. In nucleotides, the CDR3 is TGCGCCAGCAGCTTGGCCGGTGGGCTAGCGGGTTACGAGCAGTACTTC. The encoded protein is CASSLAGGLAGYEQYF. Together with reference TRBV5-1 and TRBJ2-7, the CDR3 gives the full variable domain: KAGVTQTPRYLIKTRGQQVTLSCSPISGHRSVSWYQQTPGQGLQFLFEYFSETQRNKGNFPGRFSGRQFSNSRSEMNVSTLELGDSALYLCASSLAGGLAGYEQYFGPGTRLTVT.

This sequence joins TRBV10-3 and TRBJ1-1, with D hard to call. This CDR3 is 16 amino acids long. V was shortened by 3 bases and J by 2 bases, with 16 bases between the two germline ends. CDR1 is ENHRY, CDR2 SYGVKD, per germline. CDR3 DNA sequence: TGTGCCATCAGTGATGACCCGGGCAGTCTTAACACTGAAGCTTTCTTT. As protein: CAISDDPGSLNTEAFF.

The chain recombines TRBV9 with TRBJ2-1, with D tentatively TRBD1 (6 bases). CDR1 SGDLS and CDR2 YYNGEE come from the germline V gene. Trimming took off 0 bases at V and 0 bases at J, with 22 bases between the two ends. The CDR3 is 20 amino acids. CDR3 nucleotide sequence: TGTGCCAGCAGCGTAGGGCCAAGTTCCGGGACAAAGAGCTCCTACAATGAGCAGTTCTTC. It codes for CASSVGPSSGTKSSYNEQFF.

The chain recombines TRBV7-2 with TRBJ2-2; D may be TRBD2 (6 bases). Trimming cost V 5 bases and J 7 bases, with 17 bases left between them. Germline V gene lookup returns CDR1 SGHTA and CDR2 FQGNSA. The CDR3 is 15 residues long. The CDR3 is CASSPSGDPYGELFF. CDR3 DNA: TGTGCCAGCAGCCCCTCGGGGGACCCTTACGGGGAGCTGTTTTTT.

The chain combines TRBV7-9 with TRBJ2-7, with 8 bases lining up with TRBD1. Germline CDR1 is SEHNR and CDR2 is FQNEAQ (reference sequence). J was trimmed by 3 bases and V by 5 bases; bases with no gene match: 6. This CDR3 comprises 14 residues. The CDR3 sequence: CASSGTRGLYEQYF. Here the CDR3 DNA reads TGTGCCAGCAGCGGGACCAGGGGGCTCTACGAGCAGTACTTC.

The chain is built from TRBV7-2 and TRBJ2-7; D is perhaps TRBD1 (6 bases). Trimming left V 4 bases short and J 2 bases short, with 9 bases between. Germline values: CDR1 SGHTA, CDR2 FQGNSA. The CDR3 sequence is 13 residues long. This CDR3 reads CASSWDKTYEQYF. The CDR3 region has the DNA TGTGCCAGCAGCTGGGACAAGACCTACGAGCAGTACTTC. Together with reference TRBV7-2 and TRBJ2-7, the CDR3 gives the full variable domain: GAGVSQSPSNKVTEKGKDVELRCDPISGHTALYWYRQSLGQGLEFLIYFQGNSAPDKSGLPSDRFSAERTGGSVSTLTIQRTQQEDSAVYLCASSWDKTYEQYFGPGTRLTVT.